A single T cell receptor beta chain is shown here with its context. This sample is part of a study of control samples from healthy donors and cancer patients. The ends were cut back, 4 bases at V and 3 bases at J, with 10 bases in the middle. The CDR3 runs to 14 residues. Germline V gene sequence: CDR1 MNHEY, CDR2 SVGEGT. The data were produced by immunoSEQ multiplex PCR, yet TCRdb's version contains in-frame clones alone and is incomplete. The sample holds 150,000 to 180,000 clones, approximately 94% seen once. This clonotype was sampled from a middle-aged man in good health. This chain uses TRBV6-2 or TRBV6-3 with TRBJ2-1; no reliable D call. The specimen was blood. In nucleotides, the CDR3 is TGTGCCAGCAGTTCTAGTGGGCGCTACAATGAGCAGTTCTTC. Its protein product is CASSSSGRYNEQFF.